These 12 T cell receptor beta chains share one sample of origin, sequenced in a study of neoadjuvant anti-PD-1 for oral cavity cancer. Only in-frame clones appear in the TCRdb table, and some are missing; sequencing was by immunoSEQ multiplex PCR. The sample lists about 16,000 clones, around 69% occurring once. The material was PBMCs, obtained before nivolumab (anti-PD-1) treatment. The origin of the receptors is a person aged 35 to 85 with oral cavity squamous cell carcinoma.

The rearrangement links TRBV2 to TRBJ2-5; the match to TRBD2 covers 14 bases. There are 15 residues in the CDR3. Germline CDR1 and CDR2: SNHLY and FYNNEI. J lost 4 bases, V lost 7 bases, and 5 bases had no gene match. The CDR3 nucleotides are TGTGCCAGCAACGGACTAGCGGGAGGAGGAGAGACCCAGTACTTC. It specifies CASNGLAGGGETQYF. The full variable domain, with the rest looked up from reference TRBV2 and TRBJ2-5, is EPEVTQTPSHQVTQMGQEVILRCVPISNHLYFYWYRQILGQKVEFLVSFYNNEISEKSEIFDDQFSVERPDGSNFTLKIRSTKLEDSAMYFCASNGLAGGGETQYFGPGTRLLVL.

V usage is TRBV19 and J usage is TRBJ2-2; D is unresolved. CDR1 is LNHDA and CDR2 is SQIVND in the germline V gene (reference sequence). The germline V and J ends were trimmed by 3 bases and 0 bases, with 8 bases remaining between them. The CDR3 consists of 15 residues. CDR3 coding DNA: TGTGCCAGTAGTATGCAAATCGCGAACACCGGGGAGCTGTTTTTT. Protein product: CASSMQIANTGELFF. Combining the CDR3 with reference TRBV19 and TRBJ2-2 gives the whole variable domain DGGITQSPKYLFRKEGQNVTLSCEQNLNHDAMYWYRQDPGQGLRLIYYSQIVNDFQKGDIAEGYSVSREKKESFPLTVTSAQKNPTAFYLCASSMQIANTGELFFGEGSRLTVL.

This clone was detected only a few times. The chain joins TRBV5-5 to TRBJ1-2; D is ambiguous. The length of the CDR3 is 12 residues. Trimming removed 1 base from V and 10 bases from J, with 11 bases in between. CDR1 and CDR2 from the germline V gene are SGHKS and YYEKEE (reference sequence). CDR3 DNA: TGTGCCAGCAGCTTGTCGGGCAGCGCCTACACCTTC. The encoded protein is CASSLSGSAYTF.

The V gene is TRBV29-1, the J gene TRBJ2-7; 10 nucleotides match TRBD2. With V trimmed by 7 bases and J by 2 bases, 14 bases remained unmatched. Germline V gives CDR1 SQVTM, CDR2 ANQGSEA. The CDR3 covers 16 residues. CDR3 protein: CSAVRTGTSATYEQYF. CDR3 sequence (DNA): TGCAGCGCTGTCCGAACAGGGACTAGCGCAACCTACGAGCAGTACTTC.

There are a few counts of this clone. The rearrangement joins TRBV29-1 to TRBJ2-2; 7 bases fit TRBD2. The length of the CDR3 is 14 residues. V shed 6 bases and J 2 bases; nucleotides not matched to a gene: 6. Germline-derived CDR1 and CDR2 are SQVTM and ANQGSEA. The CDR3 spells CSVNGEGNTGELFF. CDR3 DNA: TGCAGCGTCAACGGGGAGGGAAACACCGGGGAGCTGTTTTTT.

V is TRBV28 and J is TRBJ1-2, with 11 bases fitting TRBD1. V lost 6 bases, J lost 5 bases, and 8 bases stayed unmatched. Germline CDR1 and CDR2: MDHEN and SYDVKM. This CDR3 region has 15 residues. CDR3 nucleotide sequence: TGTGCCAGCAGGTCGGGACAGGGGGTTTCTTATGGCTACACCTTC. Its translation: CASRSGQGVSYGYTF.

This rearrangement joins TRBV4-2 to TRBJ2-2, with D tentatively TRBD1 (5 bases). The germline V and J ends were trimmed by 5 bases and 10 bases, with 17 bases remaining between them. Per germline, CDR1 LGHNA and CDR2 YNFKEQ. This CDR3 contains 14 residues. This CDR3 is CASSWGSRPEELFF. The CDR3 coding sequence is TGTGCCAGCAGCTGGGGCAGTCGGCCCGAGGAGCTGTTTTTT.

The chain recombines TRBV6-4 with TRBJ1-4; D remains unclear. Germline assignment: CDR1 MRHNA and CDR2 SNTAGT. V dropped 0 bases and J dropped 8 bases, with 13 bases sitting between them. The CDR3 length is 15 residues. CDR3 sequence: CASSDSSAPGEKLFF. The CDR3 region has the DNA TGTGCCAGCAGTGACTCGTCAGCCCCGGGGGAAAAACTGTTTTTT.

This sequence joins TRBV5-6 and TRBJ2-5; D is undetermined. The CDR3 length is 13 residues. V lost 5 bases and J 4 bases, leaving 12 bases between the germline ends. From germline, CDR1 is SGHDT and CDR2 YYEEEE. The CDR3 region is CASRRWDGETQYF. The CDR3 DNA sequence: TGTGCCAGCAGGCGATGGGATGGAGAGACCCAGTACTTC.

J is TRBJ1-5 and V is TRBV30; tentative D call: TRBD1 (5 bases). Germline-derived CDR1 and CDR2 are GTSNPN and SVGIG (reference sequence). The CDR3 sequence is 15 residues long. V was pared by 0 bases and J by 3 bases, with 12 bases between. The CDR3 region has the DNA TGTGCCTGGAGTGTCCGAGAGACAGTCAATCAGCCCCAGCATTTT. Its translation is CAWSVRETVNQPQHF.

This clone was seen only a few times. This chain links TRBV10-3 with TRBJ2-1, with TRBD2 identical over 9 bases. Germline CDR1 ENHRY, CDR2 SYGVKD. Losses at the gene ends were 3 bases for V and 4 bases for J; bases not matched to a gene: 7. This CDR3 has 16 amino acids. CDR3 in amino acids: CAISDSTSGVYNEQFF. The CDR3 coding sequence is TGTGCCATCAGTGACTCGACTAGCGGAGTGTACAATGAGCAGTTCTTC.

The chain couples TRBV15 to TRBJ1-4; D remains unclear. Trimming removed 0 bases from V and 2 bases from J, with 7 bases in between. From germline, CDR1 is LNHNV and CDR2 YYDKDF (reference sequence). The CDR3 is 15 residues long. The CDR3 DNA sequence: TGTGCCACCAGCAGAGATCGGATTACTAATGAAAAACTGTTTTTT. Encoded protein: CATSRDRITNEKLFF.